This record looks at one TCR beta chain sequence and its context. This clonotype appeared many times. Its target antigen remains unknown. The input lacks base qualities; no much larger clone sits a single base away. PBMCs were isolated by Ficoll-Paque density gradient centrifugation. Sequencer: Illumina NovaSeq 6000. Using 5'RACE with constant-segment primers, TCRalpha and TCRbeta cDNA libraries were constructed, with sample barcodes and unique molecular identifiers added in the process. RNA was extracted from every sample with Trizol reagent. Library amplification was performed in two PCR steps, and a second sample barcode and Illumina TruSeq adapters were introduced in the second step. Libraries were sequenced on an Illumina NovaSeq with 2 x 150 bp paired-end reads. The paper's data handling went like this. With migec v1.2.7, reads were demultiplexed and then collapsed into UMI-guided consensus sequences. Using mixcr v2.1.11, UMI consensuses were aligned to TRA and TRB V and J templates and then assembled into clonotypes. A clonotype was counted as expanded or contracted only when both edgeR and NoisET called the clonotype significant, with the noise models trained on biological replicates. For edgeR calls, a false discovery rate-adjusted p below 0.01 and a log2 fold-change threshold of 1 were applied. As an exploratory analysis of dynamics, max-normalized trajectories of the 1000 most abundant clonotypes were examined with PCA combined with hierarchical clustering. Separately sequenced CD4+ and CD8+ repertoires were used to assign a CD4 or CD8 phenotype to each responding clone. The raw public data were reprocessed by TCRdb itself: fastp quality trimming at Q25, MiXCR clonotype calling, in-frame beta chains only. Entries are consolidated by CDR3 protein sequence, retaining the most common genes and DNA. The V and J calls follow TCRdb's processing rather than the paper's. Across this sample there are about 350,000 distinct CDR3 sequences, with roughly 15% seen only once. In total, the top ten clones hold 22% of the sample.

The junction carries 12 bases between V and J, which are trimmed by 1 base and 3 bases respectively. The CDR3 runs 16 residues from the cysteine to the phenylalanine. The retained sequence is limited to the CDR3, 48 bases, with the frame set at the first base. CDR1 and CDR2, per the germline V gene (reference sequence), are LGHDT and YNNKEL. These data belong to a study of T-cell memory formation after mild COVID-19 (dated by TCRdb to about 2021). Regarding the complete study: TCR sequence clusters from the two donors were found to be largely donor specific. In a couple of donors, T-cell clones that expanded and contracted after mild COVID-19 were followed by sequencing TCRalpha and TCRbeta repertoires longitudinally. The cohort was made up of two young adult volunteers, one female and one male, who were previously healthy. The investigation overall reported the following: Some responding clones were detected in pre-infection memory, suggesting pre-existing cross-reactive memory T cells joined the SARS-CoV-2 response. Only two mild cases were covered by the study, and larger cohorts that include severe cases with pre-infection samples were considered necessary. From day 15 to 85, contracting clones showed balanced CD4/CD8 phenotypes, whereas a second wave of clones that expanded from day 15 to 37 leaned towards CD4+. SARS-CoV-2 specificity of the second-wave clones peaking on day 37 was not confirmed. Contracting CD4+ clones were located mainly in the CM and EM memory subsets, whereas CD8+ clones were found to be enriched in EMRA.

The receptor's source is a young man who had mild COVID-19 (a few samples of this study predate the infection). The sample titles of this study are shuffled in the database, so cell type and time point are left out; the donor was told from shared clones. Recombination linked TRBV3-1 to TRBJ2-2; the D gene cannot be resolved reliably. Sequenced input: PBMCs or a T cell subset sorted from them (not recorded which). The CDR3 protein is CASSQVIKRYTGELFF. The DNA sequence follows: TGTGCCAGCAGCCAAGTTATCAAGAGGTACACCGGGGAGCTGTTTTTT.